Sequencing of this T cell receptor (beta chain) was carried out in a study of blood T cell repertoires in COVID-19. Study at large: From T cells, B-cell-depleted T cells, or PBMCs came the material, which was cDNA or gDNA.

Germline loops: CDR1 MDHEN, CDR2 SYDVKM. The CDR3 is 13 amino acids. Losses at the gene ends were 7 bases for V and 10 bases for J; bases not matched to a gene: 8. Sequencing was performed with immunoSEQ multiplex PCR; in TCRdb, only in-frame clones are kept and a portion is missing. The sample holds 200,000 to 300,000 clones, around 87% seen once. The origin of this receptor is a woman between 50 and 59 years old with acute or convalescent COVID-19. V gene TRBV28 combines with J gene TRBJ2-1, with TRBD1 matching 9 bases. The sequencing input was peripheral blood. CDR3 DNA sequence: TGTGCCAGCATCGAGGGACAGGGAGGCGAGCAGTTCTTC. It is translated as CASIEGQGGEQFF.